This T cell receptor (beta chain) is drawn from a study of T cells in Graves' hyperthyroidism and ophthalmopathy. This clonotype was counted at least ten times. Antigen specificity is unknown. Ophthalmopathy patients all had a Clinical Activity Score of at least 3, a NOSPECS grade of at least 4 and disease under 3 months old. Diagnoses were established using clinical symptoms, serum thyroxine and TRAb, thyroid ultrasound and orbital computed tomography. The PBMCs were sourced from fresh peripheral blood (10 ml). Germline assignment: CDR1 LNHDA and CDR2 SQIVND (reference sequence). The CDR3 consists of 17 residues. Germline trimming cut 1 base from V and 6 bases from J; bases unmatched to any gene: 10. Study observations and caveats: Most thyroid clonotypes that were expanded above 0.001 also turned up in blood.

It was RNA transcripts that yielded the amplified TCR beta CDR3 regions. The HTBI primer set served for first-round RT-PCR of the TCR CDR3. A single record per CDR3 protein comes from TCRdb applying MiXCR to the multiplex PCR reads. The sample consists of fewer than 750,000 distinct CDR3 sequences, roughly 14% of them appearing once. The chain couples TRBV19 to TRBJ2-7; 12 bases are a match to TRBD2. The TCR sequence derives from a woman in her forties with Graves' ophthalmopathy. The sample was blood. Here the CDR3 reads CASSIGRTSGARGEQYF. CDR3 nucleotides: TGTGCCAGTAGTATAGGACGGACTAGCGGGGCCAGGGGCGAGCAGTACTTC.